The rows below give T cell receptor beta chains drawn from one sample of a study of cytotoxic CD8 clonotypes in ibrutinib-treated CLL. Only in-frame clones appear in the TCRdb table, and some are missing; sequencing was by immunoSEQ multiplex PCR. The sample holds some 58,000 clones, about 65% seen once. Source: PBMCs, taken after 12 months of ibrutinib treatment. The source is a human donor with chronic lymphocytic leukemia. Each CDR3 is given without its conserved first and last residue.

J gene: TRBJ2-7
V gene: TRBV6-5
CDR3 protein: ASSVTGVGEQY

J gene: TRBJ1-3
V gene: TRBV6-6
CDR3 protein: ASSPTGQVPGNTIY

J gene: TRBJ2-5
V gene: TRBV27
CDR3 protein: ASSLGLAGWETQY

J gene: TRBJ1-5
V gene: TRBV5-1
CDR3 protein: ASSLDGGASQPQH

J gene: TRBJ2-5
V gene: TRBV7-2
CDR3 protein: ASSDGRVHPGTQY

J gene: TRBJ1-4
V gene: TRBV4-2
CDR3 protein: ASSQAGQGDEKLF

J gene: TRBJ2-2
V gene: TRBV29-1
CDR3 protein: SVRGDRGRNTGELF

J gene: TRBJ1-1
V gene: TRBV6-6
CDR3 protein: ASSLQGLTEAF

J gene: TRBJ2-1
V gene: TRBV5-1
CDR3 protein: ASSIGLAGGEEQF

J gene: TRBJ1-5
V gene: TRBV19
CDR3 protein: ASRHGTDFGGNQPQH

J gene: TRBJ2-5
V gene: TRBV19
CDR3 protein: ASSRTSGKETQY

J gene: TRBJ1-5
V gene: TRBV2
CDR3 protein: ASRASFLAH

J gene: TRBJ1-2
V gene: TRBV5-6
CDR3 protein: ASSLAPGRVKGYT

J gene: TRBJ2-3
V gene: TRBV14
CDR3 protein: ASSHGLAGVTLVTDTQY

J gene: TRBJ2-3
V gene: TRBV15
CDR3 protein: ATSTGQGASADTQY

J gene: TRBJ2-1
V gene: TRBV5-1
CDR3 protein: ASTARNRDNEQF

J gene: TRBJ2-2
V gene: TRBV11-2
CDR3 protein: ASSPTGELF

J gene: TRBJ2-5
V gene: TRBV11-2
CDR3 protein: ASSLARGFQETQY

J gene: TRBJ2-1
V gene: TRBV5-1
CDR3 protein: ASSLGSEYNEQF

J gene: TRBJ2-7
V gene: TRBV7-8
CDR3 protein: ASSTTDGAYEQY

J gene: TRBJ2-7
V gene: TRBV28
CDR3 protein: ASRPRQGIAPATYEQY

J gene: TRBJ1-3
V gene: TRBV4-1
CDR3 protein: ASSQRSPGQAPGNTIY

J gene: TRBJ2-5
V gene: TRBV5-5
CDR3 protein: ASSLVHGQGGETQY

J gene: TRBJ1-1
V gene: TRBV6-4
CDR3 protein: ANRLARNTEAF

J gene: TRBJ1-2
V gene: TRBV5-6
CDR3 protein: ASSTDRGHYGYT

J gene: TRBJ2-5
V gene: TRBV28
CDR3 protein: ASSSNSFTGVTKTQY

J gene: TRBJ1-4
V gene: TRBV10-3
CDR3 protein: AISGMDEKLF

J gene: TRBJ2-7
V gene: TRBV5-6
CDR3 protein: ASSLEGWNLYEQY

J gene: TRBJ1-2
V gene: TRBV28
CDR3 protein: ASSYGGGYT